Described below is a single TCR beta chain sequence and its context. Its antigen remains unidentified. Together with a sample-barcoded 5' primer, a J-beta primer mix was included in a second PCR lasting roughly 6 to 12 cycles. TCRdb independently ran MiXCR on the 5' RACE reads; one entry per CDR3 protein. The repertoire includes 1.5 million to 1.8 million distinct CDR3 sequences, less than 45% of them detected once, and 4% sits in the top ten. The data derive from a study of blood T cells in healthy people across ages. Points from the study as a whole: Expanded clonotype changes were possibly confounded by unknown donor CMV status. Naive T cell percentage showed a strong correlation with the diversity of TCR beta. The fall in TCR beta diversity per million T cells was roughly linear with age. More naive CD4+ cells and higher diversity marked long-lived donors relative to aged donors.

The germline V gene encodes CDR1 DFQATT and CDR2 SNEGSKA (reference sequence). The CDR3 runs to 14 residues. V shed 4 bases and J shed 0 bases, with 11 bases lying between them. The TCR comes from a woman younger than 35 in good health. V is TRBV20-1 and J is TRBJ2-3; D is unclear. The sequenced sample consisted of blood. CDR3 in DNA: TGCAGTGCTAACCCGGACGCCAGCACAGATACGCAGTATTTT. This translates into CSANPDASTDTQYF.